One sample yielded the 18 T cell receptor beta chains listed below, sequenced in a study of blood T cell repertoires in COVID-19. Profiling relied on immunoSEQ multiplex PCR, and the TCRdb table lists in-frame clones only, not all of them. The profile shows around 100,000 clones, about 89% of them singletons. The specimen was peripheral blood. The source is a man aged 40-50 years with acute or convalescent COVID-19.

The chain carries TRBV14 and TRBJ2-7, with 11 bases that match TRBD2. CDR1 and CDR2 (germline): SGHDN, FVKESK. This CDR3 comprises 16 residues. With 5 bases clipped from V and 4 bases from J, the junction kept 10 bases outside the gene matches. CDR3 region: CASSGQTSGVMYEQYF. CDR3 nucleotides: TGTGCCAGCAGCGGACAGACTAGCGGGGTGATGTACGAGCAGTACTTC.

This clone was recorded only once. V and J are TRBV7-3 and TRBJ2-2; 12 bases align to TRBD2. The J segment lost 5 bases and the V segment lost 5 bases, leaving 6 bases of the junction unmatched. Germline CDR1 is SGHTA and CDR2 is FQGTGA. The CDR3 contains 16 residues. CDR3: CASSLGLAGQTGELFF. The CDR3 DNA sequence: TGTGCCAGCAGCCTCGGACTAGCGGGGCAGACCGGGGAGCTGTTTTTT.

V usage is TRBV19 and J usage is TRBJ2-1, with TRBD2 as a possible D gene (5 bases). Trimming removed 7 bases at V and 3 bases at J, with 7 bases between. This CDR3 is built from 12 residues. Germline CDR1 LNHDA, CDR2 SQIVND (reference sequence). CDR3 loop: CASNGLYNEQFF. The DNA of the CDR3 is TGTGCCAGTAACGGACTCTACAATGAGCAGTTCTTC. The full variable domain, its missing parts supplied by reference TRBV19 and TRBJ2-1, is DGGITQSPKYLFRKEGQNVTLSCEQNLNHDAMYWYRQDPGQGLRLIYYSQIVNDFQKGDIAEGYSVSREKKESFPLTVTSAQKNPTAFYLCASNGLYNEQFFGPGTRLTVL.

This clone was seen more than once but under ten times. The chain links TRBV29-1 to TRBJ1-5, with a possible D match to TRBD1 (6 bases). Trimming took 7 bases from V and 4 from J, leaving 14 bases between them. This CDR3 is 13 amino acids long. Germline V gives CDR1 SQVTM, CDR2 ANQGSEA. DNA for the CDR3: TGCAGCGCCCAACAGGGCCCGAATCAGCCCCAGCATTTT. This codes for CSAQQGPNQPQHF. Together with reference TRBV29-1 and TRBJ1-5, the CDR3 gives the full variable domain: SAVISQKPSRDICQRGTSLTIQCQVDSQVTMMFWYRQQPGQSLTLIATANQGSEATYESGFVIDKFPISRPNLTFSTLTVSNMSPEDSSIYLCSAQQGPNQPQHFGDGTRLSIL.

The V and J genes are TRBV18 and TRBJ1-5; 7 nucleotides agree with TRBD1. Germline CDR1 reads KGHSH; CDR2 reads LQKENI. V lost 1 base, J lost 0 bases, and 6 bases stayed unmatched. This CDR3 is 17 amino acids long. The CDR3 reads CASSPLPTGPSNQPQHF. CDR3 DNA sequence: TGTGCCAGCTCACCACTCCCGACAGGGCCTAGCAATCAGCCCCAGCATTTT.

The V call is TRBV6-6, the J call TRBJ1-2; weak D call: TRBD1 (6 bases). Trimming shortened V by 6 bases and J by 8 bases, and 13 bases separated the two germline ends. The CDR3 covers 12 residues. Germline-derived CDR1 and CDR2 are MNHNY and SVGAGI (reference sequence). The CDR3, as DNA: TGTGCCAGCAGCGACACAAGGGGGGGCTACACCTTC. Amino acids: CASSDTRGGYTF.

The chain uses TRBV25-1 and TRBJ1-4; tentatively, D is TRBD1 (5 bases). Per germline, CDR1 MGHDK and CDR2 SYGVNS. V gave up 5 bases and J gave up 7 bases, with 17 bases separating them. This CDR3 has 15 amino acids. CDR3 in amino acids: CASSPHGGVGEKLFF. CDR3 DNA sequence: TGTGCCAGCAGTCCCCACGGAGGGGTGGGTGAAAAACTGTTTTTT. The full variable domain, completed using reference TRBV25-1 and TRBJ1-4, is EADIYQTPRYLVIGTGKKITLECSQTMGHDKMYWYQQDPGMELHLIHYSYGVNSTEKGDLSSESTVSRIRTEHFPLTLESARPSHTSQYLCASSPHGGVGEKLFFGSGTQLSVL.

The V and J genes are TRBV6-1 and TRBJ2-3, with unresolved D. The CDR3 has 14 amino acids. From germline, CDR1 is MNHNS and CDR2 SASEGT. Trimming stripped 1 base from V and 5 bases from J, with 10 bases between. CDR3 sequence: CASSEVTLGDTQYF. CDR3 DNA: TGTGCCAGCAGTGAAGTGACTCTGGGAGATACGCAGTATTTT.

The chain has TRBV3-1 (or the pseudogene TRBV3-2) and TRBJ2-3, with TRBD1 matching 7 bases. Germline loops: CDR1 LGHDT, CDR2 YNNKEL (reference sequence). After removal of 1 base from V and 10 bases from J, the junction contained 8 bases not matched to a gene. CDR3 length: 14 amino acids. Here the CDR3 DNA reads TGTGCCAGCAGCCAAGGGACAGGCCCTTACCCGCAGTATTTT. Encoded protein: CASSQGTGPYPQYF.

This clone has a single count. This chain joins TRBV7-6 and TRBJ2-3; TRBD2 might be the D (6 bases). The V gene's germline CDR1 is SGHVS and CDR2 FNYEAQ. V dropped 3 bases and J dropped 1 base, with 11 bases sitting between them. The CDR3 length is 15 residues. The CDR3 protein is CASSFRRAGTDTQYF. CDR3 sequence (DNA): TGTGCCAGCAGCTTCCGGAGGGCCGGCACAGATACGCAGTATTTT. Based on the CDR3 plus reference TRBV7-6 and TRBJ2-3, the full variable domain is GAGVSQSPRYKVTKRGQDVALRCDPISGHVSLYWYRQALGQGPEFLTYFNYEAQQDKSGLPNDRFSAERPEGSISTLTIQRTEQRDSAMYRCASSFRRAGTDTQYFGPGTRLTVL.

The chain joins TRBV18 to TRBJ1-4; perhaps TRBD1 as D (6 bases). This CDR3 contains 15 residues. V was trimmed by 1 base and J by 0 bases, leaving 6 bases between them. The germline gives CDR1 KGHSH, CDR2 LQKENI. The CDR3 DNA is TGTGCCAGCTCACCACGGACAGCAACTAATGAAAAACTGTTTTTT. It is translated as CASSPRTATNEKLFF.

The CDR3 DNA reads as TGTGCCAGCAGCCAAGATCTGGGGGCGAGGACTGAAGCTTTCTTT. This gives the protein CASSQDLGARTEAFF. The rearrangement uses TRBV3-1 (or the pseudogene TRBV3-2) and TRBJ1-1; D possibly corresponds to TRBD1 (6 bases). The CDR3 is 15 residues long. Germline V gives CDR1 LGHDT, CDR2 YNNKEL (reference sequence). With 0 bases removed from V and 5 bases from J, the gap between germline ends came to 13 bases.

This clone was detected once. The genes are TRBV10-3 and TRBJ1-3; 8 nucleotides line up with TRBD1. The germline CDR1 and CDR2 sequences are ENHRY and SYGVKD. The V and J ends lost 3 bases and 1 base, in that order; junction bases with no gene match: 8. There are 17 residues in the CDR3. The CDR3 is CAISDMNRGLSGNTIYF. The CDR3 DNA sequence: TGTGCCATCAGTGACATGAACAGGGGGTTGTCTGGAAACACCATATATTTT.

In DNA, the CDR3 is TGCGCCAGCAGCAGCCCCGGGACAGGAGTTAACACCGGGGAGCTGTTTTTT. The encoded protein is CASSSPGTGVNTGELFF. The chain employs TRBV4-1 and TRBJ2-2, with 8 bases that match TRBD1. The germline CDR1 and CDR2 sequences are MGHRA and YSYEKL. The CDR3 consists of 17 residues. Trimming removed 5 bases from V and 2 bases from J; junction bases left unmatched: 10.

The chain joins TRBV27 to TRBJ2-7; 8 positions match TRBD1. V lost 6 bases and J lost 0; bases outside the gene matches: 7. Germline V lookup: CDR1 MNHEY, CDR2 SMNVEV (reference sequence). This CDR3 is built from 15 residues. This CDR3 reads CASRPTGDSSYEQYF. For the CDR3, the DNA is TGTGCCAGCAGACCGACAGGGGATAGCTCCTACGAGCAGTACTTC.

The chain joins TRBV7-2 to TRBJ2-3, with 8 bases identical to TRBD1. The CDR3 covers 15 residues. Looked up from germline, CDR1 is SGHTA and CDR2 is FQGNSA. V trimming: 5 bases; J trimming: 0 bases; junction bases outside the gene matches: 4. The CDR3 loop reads CASSLRQGSTDTQYF. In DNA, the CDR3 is TGTGCCAGCAGCCTCCGACAGGGGAGCACAGATACGCAGTATTTT. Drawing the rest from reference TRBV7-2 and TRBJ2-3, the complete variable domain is GAGVSQSPSNKVTEKGKDVELRCDPISGHTALYWYRQSLGQGLEFLIYFQGNSAPDKSGLPSDRFSAERTGGSVSTLTIQRTQQEDSAVYLCASSLRQGSTDTQYFGPGTRLTVL.

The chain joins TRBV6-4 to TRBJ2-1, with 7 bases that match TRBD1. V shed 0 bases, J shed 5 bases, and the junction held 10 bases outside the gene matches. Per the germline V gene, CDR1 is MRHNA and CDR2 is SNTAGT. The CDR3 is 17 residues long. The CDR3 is CASSDSFGTAPDNEQFF. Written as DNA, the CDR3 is TGTGCCAGCAGTGACTCATTCGGGACAGCCCCTGACAATGAGCAGTTCTTC.

The CDR3 sequence: CASSPQGGNTEAFF. In nucleotides, the CDR3 is TGTGCCAGCTCACCCCAAGGGGGGAACACTGAAGCTTTCTTT. The chain combines TRBV18 with TRBJ1-1, with D possibly matching TRBD1 (6 bases). In germline, CDR1 is KGHSH, CDR2 LQKENI. This CDR3 is built from 14 residues. The germline V and J ends were trimmed by 3 bases and 1 base, with 9 bases remaining between them.